This TCR beta chain was profiled in a study of early T cells in non-severe SARS-CoV-2 infection (dated by TCRdb to the early 2020s). For the wider study: Bulk RNA from unsorted whole blood was used for TCR sequencing, so alpha and beta chains could not be paired. Beyond this particular receptor, the publication reports: VDJdb matching was skewed toward anti-spike CD8 responses, so virus-specific expansions were likely underestimated and private and CD4 specificities were missed.

The study was a case-control design nested within a healthcare worker cohort in London, UK, with weekly nasopharyngeal swab PCR tests and blood sampling. Between 23 and 31 March 2020, the week of the UK lockdown, healthcare workers were enrolled and then followed up weekly for as long as 16 weeks. The cysteine opens and the phenylalanine closes a CDR3 of 16 amino acids. Only CDR3 DNA remains: 48 bases, in frame from the first base. V loses 0 bases of germline sequence and J loses 3 bases, and the interval between the two ends is 15 bases. Looking up the germline V gene yields CDR1 SGDLS and CDR2 YYNGEE. Library creation used 5' RACE. The sequencing machine was a NextSeq 500. To correct for sequencing error and PCR bias, the TCR library protocol tagged individual cDNA molecules with unique molecular identifiers. Sequencing covered both TCR alpha and beta chains, and within each sample the abundances of alpha and beta sequences were tightly co-correlated. The authors' analysis ran thus. Decombinator V4 was used to annotate the V gene, J gene and CDR3 of the TCR sequences. TCRs were defined as expanded if a significant change between any two time points was detected under a Poisson model with p below 0.0001. Abundances of TCRs were expressed as counts per million after normalisation to the total number of TCRs sequenced in each sample. MAIT TCRs were defined by TRAV1-2 paired with TRAJ12, TRAJ20 or TRAJ33, and iNKT TCRs by TRAV10 paired with TRAJ18. A search of VDJdb, accessed on 1 November 2021, was run for TCRs annotated to CMV, EBV and SARS-CoV-2, with TCRs annotated for multiple antigens excluded. TCRdb's own reprocessing of the public reads used fastp at Q25 and MiXCR and kept productive beta chains. Each entry is one CDR3 protein sequence, shown with its most common DNA and genes. These V and J calls originate from TCRdb's pipeline instead of the authors' own analysis. In this sample the table shows around 79,000 distinct CDR3 sequences, about 11% of which occur a single time. Together, the top ten hold 12% of the sample.

A note on this clonotype: The clone's antigen remains unknown. Base quality data are lacking; no much larger clone is found one base away.

Here the sequenced sample was whole blood, taken at baseline. The clonotype comes from an adult who was a healthcare worker with PCR-confirmed SARS-CoV-2 infection or an uninfected control (not recorded which). The rearrangement combines TRBV9 with TRBJ1-2; matching of 6 bases hints at TRBD1 as the D gene. The CDR3 has the sequence CASSVAWTELDYGYTF. Read as DNA, the sequence is TGTGCCAGCAGCGTAGCTTGGACAGAACTTGACTATGGCTACACCTTC.